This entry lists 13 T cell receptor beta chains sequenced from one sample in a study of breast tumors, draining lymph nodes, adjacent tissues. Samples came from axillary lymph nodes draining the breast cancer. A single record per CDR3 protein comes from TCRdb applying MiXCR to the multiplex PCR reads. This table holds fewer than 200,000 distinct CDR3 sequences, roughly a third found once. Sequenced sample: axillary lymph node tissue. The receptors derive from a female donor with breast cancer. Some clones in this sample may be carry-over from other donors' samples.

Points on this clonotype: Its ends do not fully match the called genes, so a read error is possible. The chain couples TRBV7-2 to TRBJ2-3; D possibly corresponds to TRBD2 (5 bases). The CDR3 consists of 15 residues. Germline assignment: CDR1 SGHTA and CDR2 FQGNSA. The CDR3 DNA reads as TGTGCCAGCAGTCCCCTAGGTGGAGGCGCAGATACACAGTATTTT. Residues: CASSPLGGGADTQYF. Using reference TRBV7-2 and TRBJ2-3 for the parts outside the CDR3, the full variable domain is GAGVSQSPSNKVTEKGKDVELRCDPISGHTALYWYRQSLGQGLEFLIYFQGNSAPDKSGLPSDRFSAERTGGSVSTLTIQRTQQEDSAVYLCASSPLGGGADTQYFGPGTRLTVL.

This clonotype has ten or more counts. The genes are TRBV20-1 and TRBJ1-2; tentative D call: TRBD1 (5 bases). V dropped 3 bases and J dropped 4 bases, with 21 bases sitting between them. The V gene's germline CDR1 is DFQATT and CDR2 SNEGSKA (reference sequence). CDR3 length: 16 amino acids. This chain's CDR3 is CSASHTTPTGTYGYTF. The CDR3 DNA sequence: TGCAGTGCTAGCCACACGACACCTACAGGAACCTATGGCTACACCTTC.

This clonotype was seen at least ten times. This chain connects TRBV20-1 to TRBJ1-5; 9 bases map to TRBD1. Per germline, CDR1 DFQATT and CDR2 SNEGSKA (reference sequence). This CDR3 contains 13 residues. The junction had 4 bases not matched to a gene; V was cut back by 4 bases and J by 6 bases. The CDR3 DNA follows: TGCAGTGCTAACAGGGGGCTGGGTCAGCCCCAGCATTTT. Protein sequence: CSANRGLGQPQHF.

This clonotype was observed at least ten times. In DNA form, the CDR3 reads TGTGCCAGCAGCCTCCCTCGTGAGACCTACGAGCAGTACTTC. This codes for CASSLPRETYEQYF. This rearrangement joins TRBV7-9 to TRBJ2-7; D unresolved. Trimming left V 5 bases short and J 2 bases short, with 13 bases between. The germline CDR1 and CDR2 sequences are SEHNR and FQNEAQ (reference sequence). This CDR3 spans 14 amino acids.

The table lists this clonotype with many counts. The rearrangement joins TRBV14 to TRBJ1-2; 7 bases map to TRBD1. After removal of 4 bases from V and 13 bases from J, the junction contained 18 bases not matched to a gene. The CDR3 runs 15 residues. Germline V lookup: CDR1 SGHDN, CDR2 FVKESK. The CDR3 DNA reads TGTGCCAGCAGCCCGACAATTCGACAGGGAGTTGTTCCCACCTTC. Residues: CASSPTIRQGVVPTF.

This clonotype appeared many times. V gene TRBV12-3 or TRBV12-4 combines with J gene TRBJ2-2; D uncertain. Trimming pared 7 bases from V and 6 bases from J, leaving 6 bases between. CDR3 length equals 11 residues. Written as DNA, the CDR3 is TGTGCCAGCACCCCCGCCGGGGAGCTGTTTTTT. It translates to CASTPAGELFF.

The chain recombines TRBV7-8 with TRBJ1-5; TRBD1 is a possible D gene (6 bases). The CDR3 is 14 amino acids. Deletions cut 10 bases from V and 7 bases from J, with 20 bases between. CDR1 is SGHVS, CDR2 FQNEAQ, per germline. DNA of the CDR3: TGTGCCACCAAGCCGGGACATCGGGGACAGCCCCAGCATTTT. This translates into CATKPGHRGQPQHF.

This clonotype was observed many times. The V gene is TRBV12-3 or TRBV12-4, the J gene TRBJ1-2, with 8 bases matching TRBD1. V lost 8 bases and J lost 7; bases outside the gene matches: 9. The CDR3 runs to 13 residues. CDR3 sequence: CASRTGGVVGYTF. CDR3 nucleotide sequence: TGTGCCAGCCGAACAGGGGGAGTAGTTGGCTACACCTTC.

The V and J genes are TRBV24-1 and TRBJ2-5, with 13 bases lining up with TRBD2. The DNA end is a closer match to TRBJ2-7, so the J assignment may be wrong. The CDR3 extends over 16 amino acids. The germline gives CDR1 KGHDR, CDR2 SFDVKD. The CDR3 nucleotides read TGTGCCACCAGCGGGACTAGCGGGGTCAGCTCCTACGAGCAGTACTTC. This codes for CATSGTSGVSSYEQYF.

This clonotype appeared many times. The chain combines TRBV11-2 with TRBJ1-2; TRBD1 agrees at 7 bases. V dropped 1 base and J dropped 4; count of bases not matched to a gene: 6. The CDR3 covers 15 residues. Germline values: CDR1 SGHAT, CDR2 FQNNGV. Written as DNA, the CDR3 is TGTGCCAGCAGCTTAGGACAGGGACTGGGCTATGGCTACACCTTC. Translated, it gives CASSLGQGLGYGYTF.

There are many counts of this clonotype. CDR3 DNA sequence: TGTGCCAGCAGCCCCCATGCTAACGGGCTCACCTACAATGAGCAGTTCTTC. Encoded protein: CASSPHANGLTYNEQFF. V usage is TRBV11-3 and J usage is TRBJ2-1; D not resolved. Germline loops: CDR1 SGHNT, CDR2 YENEEA. V was shortened by 5 bases and J by 2 bases, with 19 bases between the two germline ends. CDR3 length: 17 amino acids.

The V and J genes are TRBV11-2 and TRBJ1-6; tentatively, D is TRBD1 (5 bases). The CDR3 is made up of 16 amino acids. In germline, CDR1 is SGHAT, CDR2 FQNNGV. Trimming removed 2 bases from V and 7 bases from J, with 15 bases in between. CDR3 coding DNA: TGTGCCAGCAGCTTACCACAGGCCGTTTACAATTCACCCCTCCACTTT. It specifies CASSLPQAVYNSPLHF.

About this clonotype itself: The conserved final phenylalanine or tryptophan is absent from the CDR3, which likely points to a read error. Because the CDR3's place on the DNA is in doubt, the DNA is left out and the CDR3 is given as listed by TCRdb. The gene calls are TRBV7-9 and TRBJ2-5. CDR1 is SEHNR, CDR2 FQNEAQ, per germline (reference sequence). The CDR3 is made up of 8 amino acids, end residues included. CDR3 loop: CASSRPSR.